Shown below are 24 T cell receptor beta chains from a single sample sequenced in a study of PD-1 blockade in mismatch repair-deficient tumors. Time point given: approximately 9-day in vitro stimulation with candidate neoantigen peptide 5. The antigens of these receptors remain unknown. Produced via immunoSEQ multiplex PCR; TCRdb's table is partial and in-frame only. This table holds fewer than 18,000 clones, under 90% found once. The sample was cells cultured in vitro, taken from a patient treated with pembrolizumab. These receptors all come from an adult with mismatch repair-deficient cancer.

This sequence joins TRBV28 and TRBJ1-5, with TRBD1 as a possible D gene (6 bases). This CDR3 has 15 amino acids. Germline V gene sequence: CDR1 MDHEN, CDR2 SYDVKM. Trimming removed 7 bases at V and 0 bases at J, with 13 bases between. The CDR3 loop reads CASTVYRDSNQPQHF. The CDR3 nucleotides are TGTGCCAGCACCGTATACAGGGATAGCAATCAGCCCCAGCATTTT. Full variable domain (missing parts from reference TRBV28 and TRBJ1-5): DVKVTQSSRYLVKRTGEKVFLECVQDMDHENMFWYRQDPGLGLRLIYFSYDVKMKEKGDIPEGYSVSREKKERFSLILESASTNQTSMYLCASTVYRDSNQPQHFGDGTRLSIL.

The J gene is TRBJ2-7, the V gene TRBV5-6; 7 bases are shared with TRBD1. The length of the CDR3 is 13 residues. In germline, CDR1 is SGHDT, CDR2 YYEEEE. J gave up 1 base and V 4 bases, and 2 bases lay outside the gene matches. CDR3 in DNA: TGTGCCAGCAGCGTGACAGGGTCCTACGAGCAGTACTTC. Residues: CASSVTGSYEQYF.

The chain uses TRBV11-2 and TRBJ2-7, with 8 bases that match TRBD1. Germline-derived CDR1 and CDR2 are SGHAT and FQNNGV. Unmatched junction bases numbered 1, after V lost 3 bases and J lost 3 bases. The CDR3 sequence is 13 residues long. The CDR3 sequence: CASSFGQGYEQYF. The DNA for the CDR3 is TGTGCCAGCAGCTTTGGACAGGGCTACGAGCAGTACTTC.

The chain has TRBV10-1 and TRBJ2-2; a possible D gene is TRBD1 (6 bases). Germline CDR1 and CDR2: WNHNN and SYGVQD (reference sequence). Trimming removed 4 bases at V and 3 bases at J, with 9 bases between. The CDR3 runs to 14 residues. CDR3 residues: CASSVGADTGELFF. Here the CDR3 DNA reads TGCGCCAGCAGTGTGGGGGCGGACACCGGGGAGCTGTTTTTT.

The J gene is TRBJ2-4, the V gene TRBV21-1; the table's TRBD2 call for D was not verified on the DNA. TRBV21-1 is listed as a pseudogene. CDR3 length: 16 amino acids. The CDR3 sequence is CASSKLKSLAKNIQYF. CDR3 sequence (DNA): TGTGCCAGCAGCAAATTAAAGAGTCTAGCCAAAAACATTCAGTACTTC.

The chain couples TRBV2 to TRBJ2-7; TRBD1 might be the D (6 bases). The V gene's germline CDR1 is SNHLY and CDR2 FYNNEI. Trimming removed 6 bases at V and 2 bases at J, with 11 bases between. CDR3 length: 13 residues. The CDR3 loop reads CASSGTGTYEQYF. The CDR3 DNA reads TGTGCCAGCAGCGGAACAGGGACCTACGAGCAGTACTTC.

The chain's CDR3 is CSPSLGGSNTEAFF. CDR3 coding DNA: TGCAGCCCATCTTTGGGTGGGTCGAACACTGAAGCTTTCTTT. The V call is TRBV29-1, the J call TRBJ1-1; D call uncertain. The CDR3 runs to 14 residues. The germline CDR1 and CDR2 sequences are SQVTM and ANQGSEA. Trimming removed 8 bases at V and 1 base at J, with 17 bases between.

The chain uses TRBV12-2 and TRBJ2-1; the DNA was not used to check the table's D call, TRBD2. TRBV12-2 is an annotated pseudogene. The CDR3 covers 15 residues. The CDR3 protein is CASRLNLAWDDEQFF. The CDR3 DNA reads TGTGCAAGTCGCTTAAACCTAGCTTGGGATGATGAGCAGTTCTTC.

The V call is TRBV6-1, the J call TRBJ1-2; 7 positions agree with TRBD1. The CDR3 runs 15 residues. Germline trimming cut 5 bases from V and 3 bases from J; bases unmatched to any gene: 9. CDR1 and CDR2 (germline): MNHNS, SASEGT. Here the CDR3 DNA reads TGTGCCAGCAGTTGGACAGGTTCGAGGGACTATGGCTACACCTTC. Protein sequence: CASSWTGSRDYGYTF.

This chain links TRBV7-2 with TRBJ2-7; 14 bases match TRBD2. This CDR3 has 16 residues. The ends lost 5 bases at V and 6 bases at J; junction bases unmatched: 9. Germline V lookup: CDR1 SGHTA, CDR2 FQGNSA. The CDR3 spells CASSPPGTSGSREQYF. As DNA, the CDR3 is TGTGCCAGCAGCCCCCCTGGGACTAGCGGGAGCCGCGAGCAGTACTTC.

This chain uses TRBV30 with TRBJ2-1; 11 bases are shared with TRBD2. V trimming: 3 bases; J trimming: 2 bases; junction bases outside the gene matches: 3. The CDR3 extends over 15 amino acids. CDR1 GTSNPN and CDR2 SVGIG come from the germline V gene (reference sequence). The CDR3 coding sequence is TGTGCCTGGAGCCATAGCGGGGGGGCCTACAATGAGCAGTTCTTC. Translated, it gives CAWSHSGGAYNEQFF.

The CDR3 protein is CASSQEQGSDQHF. The CDR3 bases are TGCGCCAGCAGCCAAGAACAGGGGTCGGACCAGCATTTT. The J gene is TRBJ1-5, the V gene TRBV4-1; 7 bases agree with TRBD1. Germline V gene sequence: CDR1 MGHRA, CDR2 YSYEKL. There are 13 residues in the CDR3. The V gene end was trimmed by 0 bases and the J gene end by 12 bases; junction bases not matched to a gene: 5.

This clone was seen a single time. This chain uses TRBV18 with TRBJ2-5, with 8 bases lining up with TRBD1. This CDR3 region has 15 residues. J gave up 5 bases and V 1 base, and 6 bases lay outside the gene matches. Germline V gives CDR1 KGHSH, CDR2 LQKENI. CDR3 residues: CASSPRGQGLETQYF. In DNA form, the CDR3 reads TGTGCCAGCTCACCACGCGGACAGGGTTTGGAGACCCAGTACTTC.

The gene calls are TRBV28 and TRBJ1-1; D unclear. Trimming removed 7 bases from V and 3 bases from J, with 6 bases in between. This CDR3 contains 11 residues. CDR1 and CDR2 from the germline V gene are MDHEN and SYDVKM. The CDR3 bases are TGTGCCAGCACCCTCTACACTGAAGCTTTCTTT. This codes for CASTLYTEAFF. Based on the CDR3 plus reference TRBV28 and TRBJ1-1, the full variable domain is DVKVTQSSRYLVKRTGEKVFLECVQDMDHENMFWYRQDPGLGLRLIYFSYDVKMKEKGDIPEGYSVSREKKERFSLILESASTNQTSMYLCASTLYTEAFFGQGTRLTVV.

The chain uses TRBV9 and TRBJ2-3; TRBD2 aligns across 8 bases. Trimming at V came to 2 bases and at J to 2 bases, leaving 7 bases not matched to a gene. CDR3 size: 16 residues. Looked up from germline, CDR1 is SGDLS and CDR2 is YYNGEE. In nucleotides, the CDR3 is TGTGCCAGCAGCGTTACTAGCGGACTTTTCACAGATACGCAGTATTTT. Protein: CASSVTSGLFTDTQYF.

V is TRBV27 and J is TRBJ1-1; TRBD1 is a possible D gene (5 bases). Germline assignment: CDR1 MNHEY and CDR2 SMNVEV (reference sequence). The V end was cut by 0 bases, the J end by 6 bases, with 11 bases between. CDR3 length: 14 residues. CDR3 residues: CASSLSKGSPEAFF. CDR3 nucleotides: TGTGCCAGCAGTTTATCGAAGGGGAGCCCTGAAGCTTTCTTT.

CDR3 sequence (DNA): TGCAGCGTTGAGACTAGCGGGAGATACGAGCAGTACTTC. Translated, it gives CSVETSGRYEQYF. The V gene is TRBV29-1, the J gene TRBJ2-7, with 12 nucleotides matching TRBD2. Germline V gene lookup returns CDR1 SQVTM and CDR2 ANQGSEA. Losses at the gene ends were 3 bases for V and 4 bases for J; bases not matched to a gene: 1. The CDR3 covers 13 residues.

This clone turned up a few times. The rearrangement joins TRBV7-2 to TRBJ1-1; no clear D. V shed 1 base and J shed 0 bases, with 3 bases lying between them. Per the germline V gene, CDR1 is SGHTA and CDR2 is FQGNSA. The CDR3 sequence is 13 residues long. DNA of the CDR3: TGTGCCAGCAGCTTAGAAGTGAACACTGAAGCTTTCTTT. It translates to CASSLEVNTEAFF.

The chain uses TRBV23-1 and TRBJ1-2; no definite D call. Being an ORF, TRBV23-1 has a function that is uncertain. The CDR3 is made up of 14 amino acids. V dropped 2 bases and J dropped 1 base, with 8 bases sitting between them. The DNA of the CDR3 is TGCGCCAGCAGTCAAAGTCACCTTAACTATGGCTACACCTTC. Protein product: CASSQSHLNYGYTF.

The CDR3 DNA follows: TGTGCCAGCAGTCCCGAGTGGGGGCTACAGAACACTGAAGCTTTCTTT. Its protein is CASSPEWGLQNTEAFF. The chain combines TRBV28 with TRBJ1-1; D possibly corresponds to TRBD1 (6 bases). The CDR3 contains 16 residues. Germline assignment: CDR1 MDHEN and CDR2 SYDVKM. Trimming removed 5 bases at V and 1 base at J, with 17 bases between.

The chain couples TRBV5-1 to TRBJ2-5; D is perhaps TRBD2 (5 bases). In germline, CDR1 is SGHRS, CDR2 YFSETQ. This CDR3 is 15 amino acids long. Trimming pared 5 bases from V and 3 bases from J, leaving 17 bases between. The CDR3 sequence is CASSSLGLFKETQYF. CDR3 coding DNA: TGCGCCAGCAGTAGTCTAGGACTGTTTAAAGAGACCCAGTACTTC.

This rearrangement joins TRBV27 to TRBJ1-2; a possible D gene is TRBD1 (5 bases). Trimming took off 1 base at V and 2 bases at J, with 23 bases between the two ends. Per the germline V gene, CDR1 is MNHEY and CDR2 is SMNVEV (reference sequence). This CDR3 region has 19 residues. The CDR3 coding sequence is TGTGCCAGCAGTTTATTGCCCGCAGGGCCCGAGGGTAGGAACTATGGCTACACCTTC. Encoded protein: CASSLLPAGPEGRNYGYTF.

The V call is TRBV21-1, the J call TRBJ2-3; the tabulated D call, TRBD2, remains unverified against the DNA. TRBV21-1 is listed as a pseudogene. CDR3 length: 15 residues. The CDR3 DNA is TGTGCCAGCACCCCGGGGGCGGGAGATGTAGATACGCAGTATTTT. Translating it yields CASTPGAGDVDTQYF.

The chain combines TRBV28 with TRBJ1-6, with a possible D match to TRBD1 (5 bases). Germline V gives CDR1 MDHEN, CDR2 SYDVKM. The CDR3 is 20 residues long. Trimming cost V 2 bases and J 0 bases, with 20 bases left between them. Written as DNA, the CDR3 is TGTGCCAGCAGTTTACCCCGGCAGGGTGGAGAACGCTCCTATAATTCACCCCTCCACTTT. As protein: CASSLPRQGGERSYNSPLHF. The variable domain in full, with the rest retrieved from reference TRBV28 and TRBJ1-6, is DVKVTQSSRYLVKRTGEKVFLECVQDMDHENMFWYRQDPGLGLRLIYFSYDVKMKEKGDIPEGYSVSREKKERFSLILESASTNQTSMYLCASSLPRQGGERSYNSPLHFGNGTRLTVT.